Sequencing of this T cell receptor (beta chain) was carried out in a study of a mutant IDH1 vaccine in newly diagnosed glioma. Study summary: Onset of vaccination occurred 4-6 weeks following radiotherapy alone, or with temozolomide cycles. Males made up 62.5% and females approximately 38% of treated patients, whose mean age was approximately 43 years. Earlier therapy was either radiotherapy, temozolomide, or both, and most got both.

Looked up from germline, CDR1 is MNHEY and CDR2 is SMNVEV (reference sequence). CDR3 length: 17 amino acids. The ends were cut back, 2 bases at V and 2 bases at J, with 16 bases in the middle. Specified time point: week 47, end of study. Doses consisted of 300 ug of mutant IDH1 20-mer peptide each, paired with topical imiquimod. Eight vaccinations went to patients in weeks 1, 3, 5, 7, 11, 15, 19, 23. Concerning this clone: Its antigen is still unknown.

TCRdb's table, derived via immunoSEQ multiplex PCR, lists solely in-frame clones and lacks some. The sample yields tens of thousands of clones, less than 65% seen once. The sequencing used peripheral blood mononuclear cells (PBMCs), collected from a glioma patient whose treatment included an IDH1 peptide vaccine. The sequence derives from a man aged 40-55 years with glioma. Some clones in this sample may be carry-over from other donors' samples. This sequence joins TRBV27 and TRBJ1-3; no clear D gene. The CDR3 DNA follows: TGTGCCAGCAGTTTAAAACGTCCGTCTCCCCCTGGAAACACCATATATTTT. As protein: CASSLKRPSPPGNTIYF.